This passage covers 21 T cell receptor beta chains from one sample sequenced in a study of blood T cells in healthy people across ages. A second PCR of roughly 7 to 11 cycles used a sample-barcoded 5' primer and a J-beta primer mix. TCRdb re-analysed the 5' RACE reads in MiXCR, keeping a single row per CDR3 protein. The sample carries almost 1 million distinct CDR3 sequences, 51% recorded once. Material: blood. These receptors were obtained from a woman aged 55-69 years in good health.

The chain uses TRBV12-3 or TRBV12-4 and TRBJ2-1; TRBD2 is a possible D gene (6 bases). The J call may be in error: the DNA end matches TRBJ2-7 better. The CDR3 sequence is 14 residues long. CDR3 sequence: CASSLGWEENEQYF. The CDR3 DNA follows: TGTGCCAGCAGTTTGGGCTGGGAGGAAAATGAGCAGTACTTC.

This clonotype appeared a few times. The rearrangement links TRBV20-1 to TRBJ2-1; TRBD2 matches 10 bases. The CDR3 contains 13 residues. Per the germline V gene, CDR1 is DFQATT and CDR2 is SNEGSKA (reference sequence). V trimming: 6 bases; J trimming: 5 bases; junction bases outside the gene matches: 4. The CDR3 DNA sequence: TGCAGTGCAATGGGACTAGCGCACAATGAGCAGTTCTTC. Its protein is CSAMGLAHNEQFF.

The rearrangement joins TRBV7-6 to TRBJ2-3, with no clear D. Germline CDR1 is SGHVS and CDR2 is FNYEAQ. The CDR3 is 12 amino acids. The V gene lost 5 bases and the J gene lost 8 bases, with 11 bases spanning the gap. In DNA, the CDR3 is TGTGCCAGCAGCAGACACGATGGTACGCAGTATTTT. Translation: CASSRHDGTQYF.

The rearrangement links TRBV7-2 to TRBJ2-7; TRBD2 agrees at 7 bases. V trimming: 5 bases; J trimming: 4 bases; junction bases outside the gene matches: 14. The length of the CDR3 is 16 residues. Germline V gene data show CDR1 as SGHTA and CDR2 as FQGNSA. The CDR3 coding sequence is TGTGCCAGCAGCCCCAGCGGGATCAGATCGGGTTACGAGCAGTACTTC. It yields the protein CASSPSGIRSGYEQYF.

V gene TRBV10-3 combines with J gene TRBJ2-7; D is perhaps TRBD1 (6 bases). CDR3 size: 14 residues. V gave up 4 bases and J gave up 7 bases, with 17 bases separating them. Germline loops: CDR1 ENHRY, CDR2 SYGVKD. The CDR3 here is CAISVEGVPKEQYF. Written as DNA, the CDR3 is TGTGCCATCAGTGTTGAGGGGGTTCCTAAGGAGCAGTACTTC.

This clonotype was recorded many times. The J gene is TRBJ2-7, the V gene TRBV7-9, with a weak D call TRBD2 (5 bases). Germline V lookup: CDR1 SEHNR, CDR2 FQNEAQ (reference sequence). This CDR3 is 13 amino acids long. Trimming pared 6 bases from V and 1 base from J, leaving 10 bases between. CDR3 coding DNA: TGTGCCAGCAGTTTGAGGGAATCCTACGAGCAGTACTTC. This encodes CASSLRESYEQYF.

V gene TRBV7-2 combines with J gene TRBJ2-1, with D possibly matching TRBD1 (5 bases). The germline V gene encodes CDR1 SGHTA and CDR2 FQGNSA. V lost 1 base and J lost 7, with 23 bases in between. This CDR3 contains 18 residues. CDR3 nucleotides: TGTGCCAGCAGCTTAGGTAGCAGGGCAGTCACACAATTGAATGAGCAGTTCTTC. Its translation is CASSLGSRAVTQLNEQFF.

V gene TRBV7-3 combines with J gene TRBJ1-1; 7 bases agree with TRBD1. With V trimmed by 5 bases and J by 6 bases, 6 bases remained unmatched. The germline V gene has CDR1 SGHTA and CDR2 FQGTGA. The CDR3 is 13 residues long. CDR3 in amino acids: CASSVDRSAEAFF. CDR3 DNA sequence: TGTGCCAGCAGCGTGGACAGGAGTGCTGAAGCTTTCTTT.

The chain's CDR3 is CASSTPGSWDGYTF. The CDR3 coding sequence is TGTGCCAGCAGTACTCCGGGCTCTTGGGACGGCTACACCTTC. The J gene is TRBJ1-2, the V gene TRBV28; the D gene is possibly TRBD1 (5 bases). V lost 5 bases, J lost 8 bases, and 18 bases lay in between. There are 14 residues in the CDR3. Per germline, CDR1 MDHEN and CDR2 SYDVKM.

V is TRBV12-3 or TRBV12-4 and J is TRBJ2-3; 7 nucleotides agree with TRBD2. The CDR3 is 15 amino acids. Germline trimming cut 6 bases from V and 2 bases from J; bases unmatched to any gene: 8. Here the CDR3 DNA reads TGTGCCAGCAGCCCGGGGGGAGGGCCCACAGATACGCAGTATTTT. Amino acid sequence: CASSPGGGPTDTQYF.

CDR3 sequence (DNA): TGTGCCAGCAGTGTATTACAGGGGGCGGGCACTGAAGCTTTCTTT. Translated, it gives CASSVLQGAGTEAFF. The V and J genes are TRBV6-1 and TRBJ1-1; the match to TRBD1 covers 9 bases. J gave up 4 bases and V 4 bases, and 7 bases lay outside the gene matches. This CDR3 is built from 15 residues. The germline V gene has CDR1 MNHNS and CDR2 SASEGT.

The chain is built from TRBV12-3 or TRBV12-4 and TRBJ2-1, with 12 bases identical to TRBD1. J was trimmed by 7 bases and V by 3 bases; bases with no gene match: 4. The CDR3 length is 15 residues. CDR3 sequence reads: CASSLGQGAKNEQFF. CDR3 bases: TGTGCCAGCAGTTTGGGACAGGGGGCGAAGAATGAGCAGTTCTTC.

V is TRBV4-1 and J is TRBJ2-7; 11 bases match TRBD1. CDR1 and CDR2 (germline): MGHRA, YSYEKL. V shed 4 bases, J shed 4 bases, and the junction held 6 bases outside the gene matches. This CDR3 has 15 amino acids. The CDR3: CASSPAGQGAYEQYF. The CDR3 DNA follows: TGCGCCAGCAGCCCTGCAGGACAGGGGGCATACGAGCAGTACTTC.

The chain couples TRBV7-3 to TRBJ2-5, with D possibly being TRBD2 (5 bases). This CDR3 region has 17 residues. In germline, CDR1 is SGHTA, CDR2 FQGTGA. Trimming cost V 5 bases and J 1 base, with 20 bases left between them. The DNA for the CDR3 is TGTGCCAGCAGCGCAAAAGGCCCCGGCGGGCCCCAAGAGACCCAGTACTTC. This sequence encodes CASSAKGPGGPQETQYF.

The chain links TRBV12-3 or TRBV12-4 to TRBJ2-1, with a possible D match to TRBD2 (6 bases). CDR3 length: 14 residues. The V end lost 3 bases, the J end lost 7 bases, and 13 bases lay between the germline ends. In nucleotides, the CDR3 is TGTGCCAGCAGTTTGGGCTGGGAGGAAAATGAGCAGTTCTTC. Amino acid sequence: CASSLGWEENEQFF.

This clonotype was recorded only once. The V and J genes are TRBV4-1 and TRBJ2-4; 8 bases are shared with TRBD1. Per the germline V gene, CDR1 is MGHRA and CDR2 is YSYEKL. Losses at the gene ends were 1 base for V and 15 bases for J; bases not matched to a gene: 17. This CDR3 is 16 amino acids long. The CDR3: CASSQGGTGTSYERYF. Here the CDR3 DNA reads TGCGCCAGCAGCCAAGGCGGGACAGGAACATCTTACGAGCGGTACTTC.

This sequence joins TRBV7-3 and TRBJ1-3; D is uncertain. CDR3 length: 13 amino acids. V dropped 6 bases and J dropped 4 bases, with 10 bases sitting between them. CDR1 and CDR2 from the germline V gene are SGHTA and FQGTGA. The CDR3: CASRQEKGNTIYF. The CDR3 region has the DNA TGTGCCAGCAGGCAAGAAAAGGGAAACACCATATATTTT.

The CDR3 loop reads CASSPRTGGRTEAFF. For the CDR3, the DNA is TGTGCCAGCAGCCCTCGGACAGGGGGAAGGACTGAAGCTTTCTTT. This chain links TRBV7-2 with TRBJ1-1; TRBD1 matches 10 bases. Germline-derived CDR1 and CDR2 are SGHTA and FQGNSA. The junction had 8 bases not matched to a gene; V was cut back by 5 bases and J by 5 bases. CDR3 length: 15 amino acids.

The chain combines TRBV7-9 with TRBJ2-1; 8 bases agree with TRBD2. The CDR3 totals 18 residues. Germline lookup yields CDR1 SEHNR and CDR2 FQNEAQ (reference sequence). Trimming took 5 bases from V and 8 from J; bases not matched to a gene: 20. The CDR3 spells CASSQRPGLAGGHDEQFF. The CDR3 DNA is TGTGCCAGCAGCCAGCGCCCAGGACTAGCAGGAGGGCATGATGAGCAGTTCTTC. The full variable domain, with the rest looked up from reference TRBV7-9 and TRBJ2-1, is DTGVSQNPRHKITKRGQNVTFRCDPISEHNRLYWYRQTLGQGPEFLTYFQNEAQLEKSRLLSDRFSAERPKGSFSTLEIQRTEQGDSAMYLCASSQRPGLAGGHDEQFFGPGTRLTVL.

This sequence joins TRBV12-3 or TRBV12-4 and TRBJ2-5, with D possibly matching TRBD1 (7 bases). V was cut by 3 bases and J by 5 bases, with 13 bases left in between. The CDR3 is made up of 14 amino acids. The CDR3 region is CASSFFGGGETQYF. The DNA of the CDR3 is TGTGCCAGCAGTTTCTTCGGAGGGGGCGAGACCCAGTACTTC.

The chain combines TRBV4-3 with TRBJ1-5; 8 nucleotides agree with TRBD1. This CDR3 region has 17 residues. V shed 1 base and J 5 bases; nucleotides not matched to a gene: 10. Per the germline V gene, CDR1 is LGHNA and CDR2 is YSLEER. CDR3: CASSQVSGRGLDQPQHF. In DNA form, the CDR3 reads TGCGCCAGCAGCCAAGTGTCGGGCAGGGGGCTAGATCAGCCCCAGCATTTT.